This TCR beta chain emerged from a study of cytomegalovirus exposure and HLA in healthy donors. This clone was observed a few times. PCR employed 60 Vbeta and 13 Jbeta primers. Assay: immunoSEQ multiplex PCR; the TCRdb copy retains only in-frame clones and omits some. Altogether some 100,000 clones are present, roughly three quarters being singletons, with the ten largest covering approximately 3.4%. Germline CDR1 SGHRS, CDR2 YFSETQ. The CDR3 is made up of 15 amino acids. Trimming cost V 4 bases and J 6 bases, with 17 bases left between them. Material for sequencing was PBMCs. This TCR was recovered from a male donor in good health and CMV-seropositive. The chain carries TRBV5-1 and TRBJ2-1; D gene uncertain. The CDR3 nucleotides read TGCGCCAGCAGCCATAGTACGCGGAGCGTCAATGAGCAGTTCTTC. Its translation is CASSHSTRSVNEQFF.